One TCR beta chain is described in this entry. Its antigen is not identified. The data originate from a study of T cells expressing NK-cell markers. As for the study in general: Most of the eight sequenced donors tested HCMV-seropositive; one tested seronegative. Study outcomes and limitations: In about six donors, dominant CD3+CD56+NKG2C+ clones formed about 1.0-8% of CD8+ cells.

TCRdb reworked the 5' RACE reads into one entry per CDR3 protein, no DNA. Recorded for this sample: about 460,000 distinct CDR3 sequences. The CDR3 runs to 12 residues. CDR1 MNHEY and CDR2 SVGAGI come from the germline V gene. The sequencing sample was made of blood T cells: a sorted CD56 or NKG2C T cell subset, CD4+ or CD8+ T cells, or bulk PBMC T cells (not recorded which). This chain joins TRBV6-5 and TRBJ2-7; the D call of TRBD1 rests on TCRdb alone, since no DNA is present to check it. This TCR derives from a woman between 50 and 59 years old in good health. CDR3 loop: CASSRTGYEQYF.